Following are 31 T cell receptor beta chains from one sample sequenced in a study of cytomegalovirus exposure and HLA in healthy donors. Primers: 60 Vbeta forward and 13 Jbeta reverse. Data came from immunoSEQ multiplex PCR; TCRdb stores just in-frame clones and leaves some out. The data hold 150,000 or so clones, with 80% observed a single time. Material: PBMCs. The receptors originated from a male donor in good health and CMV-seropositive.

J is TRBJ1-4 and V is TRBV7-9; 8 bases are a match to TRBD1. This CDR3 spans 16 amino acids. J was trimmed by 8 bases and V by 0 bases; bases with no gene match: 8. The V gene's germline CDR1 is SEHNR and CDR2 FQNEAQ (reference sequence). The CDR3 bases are TGTGCCAGCAGCTTAGCGCTCGGACAGGGATGGGAAAAACTGTTTTTT. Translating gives CASSLALGQGWEKLFF.

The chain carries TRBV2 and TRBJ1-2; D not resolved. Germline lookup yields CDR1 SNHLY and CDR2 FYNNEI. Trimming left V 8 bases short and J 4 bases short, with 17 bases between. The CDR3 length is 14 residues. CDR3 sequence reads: CASSSWPASYGYTF. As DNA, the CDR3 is TGTGCCAGCTCCTCTTGGCCAGCGTCCTATGGCTACACCTTC. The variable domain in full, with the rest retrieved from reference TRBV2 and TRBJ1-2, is EPEVTQTPSHQVTQMGQEVILRCVPISNHLYFYWYRQILGQKVEFLVSFYNNEISEKSEIFDDQFSVERPDGSNFTLKIRSTKLEDSAMYFCASSSWPASYGYTFGSGTRLTVV.

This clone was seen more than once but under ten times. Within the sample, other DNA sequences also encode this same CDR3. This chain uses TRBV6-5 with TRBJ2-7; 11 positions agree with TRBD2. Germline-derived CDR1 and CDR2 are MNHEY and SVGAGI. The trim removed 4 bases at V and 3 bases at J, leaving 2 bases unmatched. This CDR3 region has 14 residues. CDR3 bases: TGTGCCAGCAGTTTAGGGACTAGCGGCTACGAGCAGTACTTC. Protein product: CASSLGTSGYEQYF.

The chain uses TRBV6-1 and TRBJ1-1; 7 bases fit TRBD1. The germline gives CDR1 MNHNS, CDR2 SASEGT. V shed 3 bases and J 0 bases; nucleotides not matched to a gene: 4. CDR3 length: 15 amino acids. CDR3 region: CASSEEDRVNTEAFF. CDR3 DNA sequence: TGTGCCAGCAGTGAGGAAGACAGGGTGAACACTGAAGCTTTCTTT.

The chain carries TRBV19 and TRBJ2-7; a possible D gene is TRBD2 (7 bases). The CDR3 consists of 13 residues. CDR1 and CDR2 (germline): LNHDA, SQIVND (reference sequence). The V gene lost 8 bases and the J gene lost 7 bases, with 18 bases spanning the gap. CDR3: CASAMGLQGEQYF. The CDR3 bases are TGTGCCAGTGCGATGGGACTACAGGGTGAGCAGTACTTC.

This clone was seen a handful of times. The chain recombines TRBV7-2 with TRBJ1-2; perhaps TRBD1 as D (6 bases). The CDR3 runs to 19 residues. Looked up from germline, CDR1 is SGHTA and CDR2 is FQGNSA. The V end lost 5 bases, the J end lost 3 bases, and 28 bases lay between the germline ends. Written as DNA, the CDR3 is TGTGCCAGCAGCCTTGGACCCAGGGACATCAGACTCGGTTACTATGGCTACACCTTC. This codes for CASSLGPRDIRLGYYGYTF. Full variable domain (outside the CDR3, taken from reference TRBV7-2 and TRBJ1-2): GAGVSQSPSNKVTEKGKDVELRCDPISGHTALYWYRQSLGQGLEFLIYFQGNSAPDKSGLPSDRFSAERTGGSVSTLTIQRTQQEDSAVYLCASSLGPRDIRLGYYGYTFGSGTRLTVV.

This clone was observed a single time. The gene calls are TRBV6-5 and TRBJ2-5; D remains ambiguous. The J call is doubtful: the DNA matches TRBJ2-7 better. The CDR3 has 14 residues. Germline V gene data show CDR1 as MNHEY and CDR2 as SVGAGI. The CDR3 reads CASSYSHLQYEQYF. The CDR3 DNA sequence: TGTGCCAGCAGTTACTCGCACCTTCAATACGAGCAGTACTTC.

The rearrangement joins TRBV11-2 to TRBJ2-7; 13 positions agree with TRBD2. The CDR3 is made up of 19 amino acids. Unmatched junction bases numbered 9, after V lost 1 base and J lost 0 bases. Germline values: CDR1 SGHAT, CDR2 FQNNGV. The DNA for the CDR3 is TGTGCCAGCAGCTTAGTTGGGACTAGCGGGATCTGGAGCTCCTACGAGCAGTACTTC. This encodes CASSLVGTSGIWSSYEQYF.

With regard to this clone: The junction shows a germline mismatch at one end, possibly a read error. CDR3 sequence (DNA): TGTGCCGGCAGCTTATTATCTCCCGGGGAGCTGTTTTTT. Translating gives CAGSLLSPGELFF. The rearrangement uses TRBV7-8 and TRBJ2-2; D ambiguous. The CDR3 extends over 13 amino acids. Germline assignment: CDR1 SGHVS and CDR2 FQNEAQ.

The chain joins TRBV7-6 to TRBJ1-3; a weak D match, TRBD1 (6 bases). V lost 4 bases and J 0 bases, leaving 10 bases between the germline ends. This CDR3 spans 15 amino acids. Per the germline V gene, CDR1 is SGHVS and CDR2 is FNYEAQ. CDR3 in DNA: TGTGCCAGCAGCTCGAAGACAGGCTCTGGAAACACCATATATTTT. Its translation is CASSSKTGSGNTIYF.

DNA of the CDR3: TGTGCCAGTAGTACCACCCCCGGGACACGGTTTGGGGCCAACGTCCTGACTTTC. Its translation: CASSTTPGTRFGANVLTF. The chain combines TRBV19 with TRBJ2-6; TRBD1 might be the D (6 bases). The CDR3 contains 18 residues. The ends were cut back, 4 bases at V and 3 bases at J, with 19 bases in the middle. Germline V CDR1 and CDR2: LNHDA, SQIVND (reference sequence).

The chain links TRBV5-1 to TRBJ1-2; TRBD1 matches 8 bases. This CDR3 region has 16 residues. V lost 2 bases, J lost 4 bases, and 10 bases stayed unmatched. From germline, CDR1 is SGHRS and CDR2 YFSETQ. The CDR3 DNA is TGCGCCAGCAGCTTAGGCCTCGACAGGGGTTCCTATGGCTACACCTTC. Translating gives CASSLGLDRGSYGYTF.

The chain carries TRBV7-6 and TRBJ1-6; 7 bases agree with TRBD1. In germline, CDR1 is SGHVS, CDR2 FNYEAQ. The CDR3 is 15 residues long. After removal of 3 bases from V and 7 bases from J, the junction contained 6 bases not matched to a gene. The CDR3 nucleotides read TGTGCCAGCAGCTTTGAGGGGGCCGGGAATTCACCCCTCCACTTT. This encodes CASSFEGAGNSPLHF. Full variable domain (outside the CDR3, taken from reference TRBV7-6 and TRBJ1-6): GAGVSQSPRYKVTKRGQDVALRCDPISGHVSLYWYRQALGQGPEFLTYFNYEAQQDKSGLPNDRFSAERPEGSISTLTIQRTEQRDSAMYRCASSFEGAGNSPLHFGNGTRLTVT.

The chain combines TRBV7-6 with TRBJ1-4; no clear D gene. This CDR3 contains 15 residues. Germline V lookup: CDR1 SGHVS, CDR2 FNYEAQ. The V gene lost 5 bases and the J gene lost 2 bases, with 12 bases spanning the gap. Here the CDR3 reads CASSQSTWTNEKLFF. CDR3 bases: TGTGCCAGCAGCCAAAGCACCTGGACTAATGAAAAACTGTTTTTT. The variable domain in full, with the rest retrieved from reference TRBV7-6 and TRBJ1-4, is GAGVSQSPRYKVTKRGQDVALRCDPISGHVSLYWYRQALGQGPEFLTYFNYEAQQDKSGLPNDRFSAERPEGSISTLTIQRTEQRDSAMYRCASSQSTWTNEKLFFGSGTQLSVL.

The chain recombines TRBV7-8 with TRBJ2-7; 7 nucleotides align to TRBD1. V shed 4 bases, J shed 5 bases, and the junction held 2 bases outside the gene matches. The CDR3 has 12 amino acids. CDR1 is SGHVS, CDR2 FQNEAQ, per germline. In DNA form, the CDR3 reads TGTGCCAGCAGCTGGACAGGAAACGAGCAGTACTTC. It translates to CASSWTGNEQYF.

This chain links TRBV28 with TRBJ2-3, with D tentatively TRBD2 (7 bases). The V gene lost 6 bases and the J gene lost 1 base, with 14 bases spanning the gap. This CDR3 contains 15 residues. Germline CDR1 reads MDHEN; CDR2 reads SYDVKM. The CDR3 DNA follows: TGTGCCAGCAGGAAAAGGGGGGGTGGCACAGATACGCAGTATTTT. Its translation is CASRKRGGGTDTQYF.

CDR3 nucleotides: TGTGCCATCAGTGAAGAAGGGGCTACGGACGAGCAGTACTTC. Translation gives CAISEEGATDEQYF. The chain employs TRBV10-3 and TRBJ2-7; tentatively, D is TRBD1 (5 bases). The CDR3 spans 14 residues. CDR1 is ENHRY, CDR2 SYGVKD, per germline. Trimming shortened V by 3 bases and J by 5 bases, and 14 bases separated the two germline ends.

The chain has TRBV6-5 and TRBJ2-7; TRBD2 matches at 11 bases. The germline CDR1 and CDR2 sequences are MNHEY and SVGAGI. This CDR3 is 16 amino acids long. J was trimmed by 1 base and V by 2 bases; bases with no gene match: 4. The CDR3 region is CASSYSGTSGSYEQYF. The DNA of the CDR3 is TGTGCCAGCAGTTACAGCGGGACTAGCGGATCCTACGAGCAGTACTTC.

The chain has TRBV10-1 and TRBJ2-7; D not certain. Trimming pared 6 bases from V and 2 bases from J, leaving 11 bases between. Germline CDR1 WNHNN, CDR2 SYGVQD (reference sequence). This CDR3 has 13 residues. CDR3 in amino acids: CASSCLRAYEQYF. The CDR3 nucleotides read TGCGCCAGCAGCTGTTTGAGAGCCTACGAGCAGTACTTC.

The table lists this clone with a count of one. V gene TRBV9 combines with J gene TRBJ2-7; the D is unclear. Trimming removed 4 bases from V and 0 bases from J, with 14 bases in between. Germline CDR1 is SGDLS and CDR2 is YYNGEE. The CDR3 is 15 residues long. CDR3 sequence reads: CASSRGVDASYEQYF. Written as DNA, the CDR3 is TGTGCCAGCAGCCGAGGTGTGGATGCCTCCTACGAGCAGTACTTC. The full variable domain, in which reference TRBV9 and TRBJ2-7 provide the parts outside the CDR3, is DSGVTQTPKHLITATGQRVTLRCSPRSGDLSVYWYQQSLDQGLQFLIQYYNGEERAKGNILERFSAQQFPDLHSELNLSSLELGDSALYFCASSRGVDASYEQYFGPGTRLTVT.

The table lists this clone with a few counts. The CDR3 DNA reads TGTGCCAGCAGCGGCGGGTCGGGAGGGGAGGAGACCCAGTACTTC. Residues: CASSGGSGGEETQYF. The chain is built from TRBV7-9 and TRBJ2-5; 8 bases align to TRBD2. Germline CDR1 and CDR2: SEHNR and FQNEAQ (reference sequence). This CDR3 has 15 residues. With 5 bases clipped from V and 5 bases from J, the junction kept 10 bases outside the gene matches. The variable domain in full, completed from reference TRBV7-9 and TRBJ2-5, reads DTGVSQNPRHKITKRGQNVTFRCDPISEHNRLYWYRQTLGQGPEFLTYFQNEAQLEKSRLLSDRFSAERPKGSFSTLEIQRTEQGDSAMYLCASSGGSGGEETQYFGPGTRLLVL.

CDR3 sequence: CASSQGDRGTGELFF. Written as DNA, the CDR3 is TGTGCCAGCAGCCAAGGGGACAGGGGCACCGGGGAGCTGTTTTTT. The J gene is TRBJ2-2, the V gene TRBV11-3; 10 positions match TRBD1. J was trimmed by 4 bases and V by 5 bases; bases with no gene match: 4. The CDR3 loop spans 15 amino acids. Germline values: CDR1 SGHNT, CDR2 YENEEA.

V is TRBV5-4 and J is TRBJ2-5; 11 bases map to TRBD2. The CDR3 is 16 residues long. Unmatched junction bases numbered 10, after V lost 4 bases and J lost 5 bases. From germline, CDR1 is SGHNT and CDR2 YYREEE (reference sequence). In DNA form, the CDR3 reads TGTGCCAGCAGCCCACCTAGCGGGAGGCTGGGTGAGACCCAGTACTTC. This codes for CASSPPSGRLGETQYF.

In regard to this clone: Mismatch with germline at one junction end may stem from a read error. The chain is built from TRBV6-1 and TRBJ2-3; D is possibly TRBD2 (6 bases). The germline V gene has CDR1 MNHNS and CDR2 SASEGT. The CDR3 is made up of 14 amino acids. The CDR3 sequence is CASREDSSVDTQYF. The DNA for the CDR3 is TGTGCCAGCAGGGAAGACTCTAGCGTGGATACGCAGTATTTT.

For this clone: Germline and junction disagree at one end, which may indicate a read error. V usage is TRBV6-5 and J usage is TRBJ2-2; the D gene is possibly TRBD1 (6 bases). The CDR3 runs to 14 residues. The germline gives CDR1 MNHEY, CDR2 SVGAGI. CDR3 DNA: TGTGCCAGCAGTTCTCGGGACACATACGGGGAGCTGGTTTTT. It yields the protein CASSSRDTYGELVF.

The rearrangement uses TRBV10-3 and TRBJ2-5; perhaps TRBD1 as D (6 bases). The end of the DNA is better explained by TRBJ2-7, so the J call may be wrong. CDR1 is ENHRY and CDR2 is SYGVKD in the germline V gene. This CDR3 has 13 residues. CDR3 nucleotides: TGTGCCATCAGTGAGGCCAGGGGCTACGAGCAGTACTTC. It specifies CAISEARGYEQYF.

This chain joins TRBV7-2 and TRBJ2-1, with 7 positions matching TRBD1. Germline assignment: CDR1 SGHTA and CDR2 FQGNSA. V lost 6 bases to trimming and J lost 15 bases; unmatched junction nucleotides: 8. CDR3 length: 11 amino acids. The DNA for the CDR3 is TGTGCCAGCAGGATACAGGGGATGGGGTTCTTC. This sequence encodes CASRIQGMGFF.

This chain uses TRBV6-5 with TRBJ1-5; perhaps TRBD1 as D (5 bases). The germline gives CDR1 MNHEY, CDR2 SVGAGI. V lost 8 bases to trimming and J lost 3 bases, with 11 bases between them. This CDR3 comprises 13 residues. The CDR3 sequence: CASGQGANQPQHF. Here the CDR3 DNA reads TGTGCCAGCGGGCAGGGCGCCAATCAGCCCCAGCATTTT.

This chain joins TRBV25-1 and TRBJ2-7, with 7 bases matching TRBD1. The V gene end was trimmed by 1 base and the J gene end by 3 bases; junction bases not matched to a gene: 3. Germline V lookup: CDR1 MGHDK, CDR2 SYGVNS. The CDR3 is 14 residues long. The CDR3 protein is CASSEFWDSYEQYF. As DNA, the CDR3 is TGTGCCAGCAGTGAATTTTGGGACAGCTACGAGCAGTACTTC.

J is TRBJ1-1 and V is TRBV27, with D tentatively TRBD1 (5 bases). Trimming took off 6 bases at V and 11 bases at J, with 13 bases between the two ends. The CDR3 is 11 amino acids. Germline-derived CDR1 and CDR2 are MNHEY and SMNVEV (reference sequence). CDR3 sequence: CASSGGVGAFF. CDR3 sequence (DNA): TGTGCCAGCAGCGGAGGGGTCGGGGCTTTCTTT.

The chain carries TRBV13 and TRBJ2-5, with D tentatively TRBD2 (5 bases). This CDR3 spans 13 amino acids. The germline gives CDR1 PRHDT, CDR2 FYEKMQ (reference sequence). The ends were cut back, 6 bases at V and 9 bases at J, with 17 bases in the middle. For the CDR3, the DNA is TGTGCCAGCAGTTATCCGGGAAGGGCGGCCCAGTACTTC. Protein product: CASSYPGRAAQYF.